This T cell receptor (beta chain) was sequenced for a study of shared clonotypes between healthy human individuals (dated by TCRdb to 2020 to 2021). As for the study more broadly: The cohort comprised a couple of women and three men aged 18 to 49 years. For each donor, CD4 naive and CD4 memory were each run on three plates, CD8 naive on two plates, and CD8 memory on one plate. Blood TCR repertoires of about 5 healthy adults were deeply sequenced to estimate repertoire size and the extent of clonotype sharing between individuals. Different laboratories and diverse techniques were used to prepare libraries and sequence TCR repertoires, to increase sequencing depth and limit assay-specific biases. Each donor's leukapheresis produced roughly between roughly 0.9 and 9 billion PBMCs. What the authors observed across the whole study: The small number of donors limited the genetic and exposure-history diversity represented. Naive subsets generally had larger estimated clonotype richness than memory subsets did. Pairwise subsampling indicated that sequencing depth was expected to affect the degree of clonotype sharing among donors. Even with the large sequencing depth, rarefaction of the sorted-subset datasets indicated that sequencing was incomplete. Compared with non-shared clonotypes, the clonotypes found in all four sorted-subset donors had higher generation probabilities. Only blood was sampled, and tissue TCR repertoires likely differ from those in blood. Across a few donors, approximately 4.9% of naive CD4, 3% to 3.5% of naive CD8, approximately 2.5% of memory CD4, and around 0.4% of memory CD8 clonotypes were shared.

A remark on this clone: The clone's antigen remains unknown. Germline and junction disagree at one end, which may indicate a read error. Other DNA variants within this sample encode the same CDR3.

The donors were healthy, HIV-negative adults with no recently reported acute infections or vaccinations. Every donor was a Caucasian adult residing in Nashville, Tennessee, USA. CD4+ T cells were enriched through magnetic negative selection, after which naive cells were positively selected on CD45RA and the remaining negative fraction served as the memory subset. After blood collection by leukapheresis, PBMCs were isolated using Ficoll-Histopaque density gradient centrifugation and then cryopreserved in the vapor phase of liquid nitrogen. Analytical flow cytometry was used to check the purity and quantity of each magnetically sorted T cell population. Genomic DNA was isolated from every sorted fraction and measured by UV absorbance on a Nanodrop 2000c. TCR CDR3 regions were amplified from genomic DNA by multiplex PCR using the deep immunoSEQ assay. Extracted genomic DNA from each cell subset was distributed evenly across all wells of several immunoSEQ 96-well plates, and each plate was treated as a replicate. For sorted subsets, each replicate PCR was loaded with around 200 ng genomic DNA, equivalent to 30,000 or so T cell genomes. Purified libraries were measured with a Qubit 3.0 fluorometer, size-checked on a Bioanalyzer 2100, and measured again with the KAPA Library Quantification kit. A separate single-read 150-cycle Illumina NextSeq 550 flow cell was used to sequence each immunoSEQ 96-well plate. In the paper's pipeline: Because the immunoSEQ output included only junctional sequences and no quality scores, the filtering could not be the same as the filtering used for full-length reads. To assign V/J genes and CDR3, sequences were annotated using PyIR, a Python wrapper for IgBLAST v1.9, with IMGT germline references. Reads were filtered out if the reads had weak V/J assignments (E-value above 1e-6), no CDR3, stop codons, out-of-frame junctions, or ambiguous translated residues. A V3J clonotype was defined by an identical inferred V gene, J gene, and CDR3 amino acid sequence. The percentage overlap between two repertoires was calculated by dividing the number of shared unique clonotypes by the size of the smaller repertoire. Three approaches were used to assess repertoire richness: RTK rarefaction, the Chao1 estimator, and Recon v2.1 estimates of unobserved clonotypes. For all TCRbeta clonotypes obtained by the gDNA method from four donors, generation probabilities were computed with OLGA. TCRdb's version of the immuneACCESS table is confined to in-frame rearrangements and falls short of the full clone set. An unresolved V gene accounts for under half of the shortfall where checked; the remainder is of unknown origin. For V, J and clone size, that table is used; D and trimming come from the DNA. The sample table lists some 1,100,000 clones, approximately 80% of them with a count of one. The ten biggest clones cover approximately 0.52% of the sample.

The origin of this receptor is a man younger than 35 in good health. Some clones in this sample may be carry-over from other donors' samples. Source material: memory CD4+ T cells from PBMCs. What the cell subset or site label conveys for this sample: CD45RA-negative fraction.

CDR3 reads: CASSSSGLAGREQYF. The DNA reads TGCGCCAGTAGCTCCTCGGGACTAGCGGGACGCGAGCAGTACTTC. Recombination joined TRBV5-1 with TRBJ2-7; a stretch of 13 junction bases matches TRBD2. Inclusive of the bounding cysteine and phenylalanine, the CDR3 is 15 residues long. The entry retains the CDR3 DNA only, 45 bases that are in frame from base 1. From a lookup of the germline V gene, CDR1 and CDR2 are SGHRS and YFSETQ.